A single sample gave rise to the 28 T cell receptor beta chains below, sequenced in a study of blood T cell repertoires in COVID-19. Assay: immunoSEQ multiplex PCR; the TCRdb copy retains only in-frame clones and omits some. The sample lists about 110,000 clones; 60% to 85% were seen once. The source material was peripheral blood. These receptors all stem from a human donor in a cohort sampled during active or convalescent COVID-19.

V and J are TRBV30 and TRBJ2-7; 12 bases line up with TRBD2. The germline V gene encodes CDR1 GTSNPN and CDR2 SVGIG (reference sequence). Trimming cost V 3 bases and J 0 bases; bases outside gene matches: 12. The CDR3 consists of 18 residues. The CDR3 nucleotides are TGTGCCTGGAGCGCCGGTACTGGACTAGCGGGACGCTCCTACGAGCAGTACTTC. It specifies CAWSAGTGLAGRSYEQYF.

This clone showed up just a few times. The CDR3 loop reads CASSPRTGGLDNSPLHF. The CDR3 nucleotides read TGTGCCAGCAGTCCCCGGACAGGGGGTCTGGATAATTCACCCCTCCACTTT. The genes are TRBV27 and TRBJ1-6, with 10 bases aligning to TRBD1. Germline CDR1 MNHEY, CDR2 SMNVEV (reference sequence). The CDR3 totals 17 residues. Trimming removed 5 bases from V and 5 bases from J; junction bases left unmatched: 9.

This chain links TRBV3-1 (or the pseudogene TRBV3-2) with TRBJ2-7, with 9 nucleotides matching TRBD2. The CDR3 runs to 14 residues. The V gene end was trimmed by 5 bases and the J gene end by 3 bases; junction bases not matched to a gene: 5. From germline, CDR1 is LGHDT and CDR2 YNNKEL (reference sequence). In nucleotides, the CDR3 is TGTGCCAGCAGCTCTCTAGCGGGGATCTACGAGCAGTACTTC. Protein: CASSSLAGIYEQYF.

The chain combines TRBV12-3 or TRBV12-4 with TRBJ1-1, with D maybe TRBD1 (6 bases). With 2 bases removed from V and 12 bases from J, the gap between germline ends came to 10 bases. The CDR3 covers 11 residues. The CDR3 DNA follows: TGTGCCAGCAGTTTAAACAGGGAAACTTTCTTT. This codes for CASSLNRETFF.

The J gene is TRBJ2-1, the V gene TRBV5-6; tentative D call: TRBD2 (6 bases). V lost 4 bases to trimming and J lost 2 bases, with 16 bases between them. Germline V gives CDR1 SGHDT, CDR2 YYEEEE. The CDR3 is 16 residues long. The CDR3 region has the DNA TGTGCCAGCAGCCCGTTCGGACTATCAACCTACAATGAGCAGTTCTTC. Translation: CASSPFGLSTYNEQFF.

The J gene is TRBJ2-7, the V gene TRBV28; weak D call: TRBD1 (5 bases). The CDR3 is made up of 14 amino acids. Trimming stripped 7 bases from V and 0 bases from J, with 13 bases between. CDR1 and CDR2 (germline): MDHEN, SYDVKM. The DNA of the CDR3 is TGTGCCAGCACAGGACACTACGGCTCCTACGAGCAGTACTTC. Residues: CASTGHYGSYEQYF.

This chain connects TRBV28 to TRBJ1-6; 9 bases are shared with TRBD1. The length of the CDR3 is 16 residues. V shed 5 bases and J 0 bases; nucleotides not matched to a gene: 2. Germline CDR1 and CDR2: MDHEN and SYDVKM. Here the CDR3 DNA reads TGTGCCAGCAGTGGGACAGGGATCTCCTATAATTCACCCCTCCACTTT. Encoded protein: CASSGTGISYNSPLHF.

This clone was seen a handful of times. V gene TRBV6-2 or TRBV6-3 combines with J gene TRBJ2-5, with D possibly being TRBD1 (6 bases). Per the germline V gene, CDR1 is MNHEY and CDR2 is SVGEGT. CDR3 size: 14 residues. Trimming shortened V by 0 bases and J by 4 bases, and 9 bases separated the two germline ends. In DNA form, the CDR3 reads TGTGCCAGCAGTTACTCAGGCAGGGGAGAGACCCAGTACTTC. Its protein product is CASSYSGRGETQYF.

The chain uses TRBV9 and TRBJ2-1; 8 positions match TRBD2. Germline V lookup: CDR1 SGDLS, CDR2 YYNGEE. The CDR3 contains 15 residues. V lost 4 bases and J lost 7; bases outside the gene matches: 10. The CDR3, as DNA: TGTGCCAGCAGCAATAGCGGGGCCCCTAGGAATGAGCAGTTCTTC. It translates to CASSNSGAPRNEQFF.

This clone is a singleton in its sample. J is TRBJ1-2 and V is TRBV7-8; 7 bases match TRBD1. Germline V gives CDR1 SGHVS, CDR2 FQNEAQ. V shed 2 bases, J shed 4 bases, and the junction held 4 bases outside the gene matches. The CDR3 sequence is 14 residues long. The CDR3 region is CASSLSTGSYGYTF. The DNA of the CDR3 is TGTGCCAGCAGCTTATCGACAGGGAGCTATGGCTACACCTTC.

The chain has TRBV18 and TRBJ2-2; D ambiguous. The CDR3 consists of 13 residues. Trimming removed 2 bases from V and 7 bases from J, with 8 bases in between. Germline lookup yields CDR1 KGHSH and CDR2 LQKENI. The CDR3 loop reads CASSPIQIGELFF. CDR3 in DNA: TGTGCCAGCTCACCAATACAGATCGGGGAGCTGTTTTTT.

The genes are TRBV27 and TRBJ2-3; 7 positions match TRBD2. Germline lookup yields CDR1 MNHEY and CDR2 SMNVEV (reference sequence). V shed 3 bases and J 3 bases; nucleotides not matched to a gene: 6. This CDR3 has 15 residues. The CDR3 DNA sequence: TGTGCCAGCAGTTTGTGGGCGGGAGAAACAGATACGCAGTATTTT. Residues: CASSLWAGETDTQYF.

This sequence joins TRBV4-3 and TRBJ1-1, with TRBD1 matching over 7 bases. Germline V gene lookup returns CDR1 LGHNA and CDR2 YSLEER. The trim removed 3 bases at V and 3 bases at J, leaving 4 bases unmatched. The CDR3 runs to 14 residues. CDR3 nucleotides: TGCGCCAGCAGCCAGAACAGGGGACACACTGAAGCTTTCTTT. Residues: CASSQNRGHTEAFF.

This sequence joins TRBV10-2 and TRBJ2-1; 14 bases match TRBD2. This CDR3 has 13 amino acids. Germline-derived CDR1 and CDR2 are WSHSY and SAAADI. Germline trimming cut 9 bases from V and 6 bases from J; bases unmatched to any gene: 1. The CDR3: CASGLAGGNEQFF. The DNA for the CDR3 is TGCGCCAGTGGACTAGCGGGGGGCAATGAGCAGTTCTTC.

This sequence joins TRBV9 and TRBJ1-1; D gene unclear. CDR3 length: 15 amino acids. Per germline, CDR1 SGDLS and CDR2 YYNGEE. V was cut by 4 bases and J by 4 bases, with 17 bases left in between. The CDR3 coding sequence is TGTGCCAGCAGCCCACGTCACAGAGGAGGCACTGAAGCTTTCTTT. Translating it yields CASSPRHRGGTEAFF.

The rearrangement joins TRBV28 to TRBJ1-2; 8 positions match TRBD1. Germline values: CDR1 MDHEN, CDR2 SYDVKM. CDR3 length: 15 residues. Unmatched junction bases numbered 10, after V lost 3 bases and J lost 7 bases. The DNA for the CDR3 is TGTGCCAGCAGTTTGGTACAGGGGGTTTTGGGTGGCTACACCTTC. Amino acids: CASSLVQGVLGGYTF.

CDR3 coding DNA: TGTGCCAGCAGCCAAGATCCCCCTACTAGTTACGAAGCCTACGAGCAGTACTTC. It encodes CASSQDPPTSYEAYEQYF. The rearrangement uses TRBV4-2 and TRBJ2-7, with a possible D match to TRBD2 (5 bases). CDR3 size: 18 residues. The germline CDR1 and CDR2 sequences are LGHNA and YNFKEQ. The V end was cut by 0 bases, the J end by 2 bases, with 20 bases between.

The J gene is TRBJ1-6, the V gene TRBV28; a weak D match, TRBD1 (6 bases). The V end was cut by 5 bases, the J end by 5 bases, with 13 bases between. The CDR3 is 15 amino acids. Germline V gives CDR1 MDHEN, CDR2 SYDVKM. The CDR3 is CASSTGLANNSPLHF. DNA of the CDR3: TGTGCCAGCAGTACAGGGTTGGCCAATAATTCACCCCTCCACTTT.

The J gene is TRBJ2-5, the V gene TRBV28; tentatively, D is TRBD2 (5 bases). This CDR3 spans 13 amino acids. Germline values: CDR1 MDHEN, CDR2 SYDVKM. The ends were cut back, 7 bases at V and 1 base at J, with 10 bases in the middle. Here the CDR3 DNA reads TGTGCCAGCATAAAGCGGTCCCAAGAGACCCAGTACTTC. Translated: CASIKRSQETQYF.

The chain joins TRBV30 to TRBJ2-2; possible D gene TRBD1, 5 bases. The germline gives CDR1 GTSNPN, CDR2 SVGIG (reference sequence). The germline V and J ends were trimmed by 1 base and 3 bases, with 6 bases remaining between them. The CDR3 covers 13 residues. The CDR3 spells CAWSEGYTGELFF. The CDR3 DNA reads TGTGCCTGGAGTGAGGGGTACACCGGGGAGCTGTTTTTT.

The chain employs TRBV7-6 and TRBJ1-3; 8 nucleotides match TRBD1. CDR3 size: 16 residues. The germline gives CDR1 SGHVS, CDR2 FNYEAQ. With 4 bases clipped from V and 4 bases from J, the junction kept 9 bases outside the gene matches. In nucleotides, the CDR3 is TGTGCCAGCAGCTCCACCTCCCGGGACAGGGGAAACACCATATATTTT. Translation: CASSSTSRDRGNTIYF.

The chain combines TRBV7-2 with TRBJ2-4; 8 nucleotides line up with TRBD2. V shed 2 bases, J shed 0 bases, and the junction held 6 bases outside the gene matches. The germline CDR1 and CDR2 sequences are SGHTA and FQGNSA. This CDR3 is 17 amino acids long. CDR3 protein: CASSLYSGDKAKNIQYF. The CDR3 DNA sequence: TGTGCCAGCAGCTTATATAGCGGGGATAAAGCCAAAAACATTCAGTACTTC.

Remarks on this clone: At one of its ends the junction is not consistent with the germline gene, which may arise from a read error. The CDR3, as DNA: TGTGCTAGCAGCTTGGGGGGACTAGCGGGAGGTGAGACCCAGTACTTC. Translated: CASSLGGLAGGETQYF. This sequence joins TRBV7-7 and TRBJ2-5; TRBD2 matches at 15 bases. The CDR3 contains 16 residues. Germline V gives CDR1 SSHAT, CDR2 FNYEAQ (reference sequence).

This chain uses TRBV19 with TRBJ2-4, with TRBD1 matching 10 bases. The ends lost 6 bases at V and 8 bases at J; junction bases unmatched: 4. The germline CDR1 and CDR2 sequences are LNHDA and SQIVND (reference sequence). The length of the CDR3 is 13 residues. DNA of the CDR3: TGTGCCAGTAGGACAGGGGGCTCGCACATTCAGTACTTC. This gives the protein CASRTGGSHIQYF.

The V and J genes are TRBV10-3 and TRBJ2-3; TRBD2 matches at 10 bases. Trimming cost V 3 bases and J 4 bases; bases outside gene matches: 4. The CDR3 spans 15 residues. Germline values: CDR1 ENHRY, CDR2 SYGVKD. The CDR3 DNA follows: TGTGCCATCAGTGAAGCGGGAGGGATAGCAGATACGCAGTATTTT. Residues: CAISEAGGIADTQYF.

V and J are TRBV6-2 or TRBV6-3 and TRBJ2-2; maybe TRBD2 (5 bases). The V end was cut by 6 bases, the J end by 3 bases, with 14 bases between. The V gene's germline CDR1 is MNHEY and CDR2 SVGEGT. CDR3 length equals 15 residues. The CDR3 sequence is CASSRRLAHTGELFF. In DNA, the CDR3 is TGTGCCAGCAGCCGACGTCTAGCTCACACCGGGGAGCTGTTTTTT.

V and J are TRBV18 and TRBJ2-3; D is possibly TRBD1 (5 bases). V lost 1 base and J 3 bases, leaving 14 bases between the germline ends. The CDR3 totals 16 residues. Germline V gene lookup returns CDR1 KGHSH and CDR2 LQKENI. The CDR3 protein is CASSPLTKGVTDTQYF. CDR3 sequence (DNA): TGTGCCAGCTCACCACTAACAAAAGGGGTGACAGATACGCAGTATTTT.

V is TRBV9 and J is TRBJ2-3; possibly TRBD1 for D (7 bases). V lost 1 base and J lost 4, with 16 bases in between. CDR1 SGDLS and CDR2 YYNGEE come from the germline V gene. There are 16 residues in the CDR3. Here the CDR3 reads CASSVPRQGGPDTQYF. CDR3 coding DNA: TGTGCCAGCAGCGTACCCCGGCAGGGGGGACCAGATACGCAGTATTTT.